The text below deals with one TCR beta chain. The antigen is not known. Sequenced by immunoSEQ multiplex PCR; TCRdb stores in-frame clones only, minus some. This table holds tens of thousands of clones, around 81% found once. These data are taken from a study of a mutant IDH1 vaccine in newly diagnosed glioma. Study-wide points: With respect to changes in top peripheral T cell clonotypes, pseudoprogression seemed unrelated.

This sample's time point: week 5, during vaccination. Mutant IDH1 20-mer peptide, at 300 ug, made up each vaccine dose, with topical imiquimod. Sequencing was performed on PBMCs, taken from a glioma patient whose treatment included an IDH1 peptide vaccine. This sequence originates from a young man with glioma.

CDR3 DNA sequence: TGTGCCAGCAGTTCCCCAATTTTAGCGGGGGGGTCCCTAGGCACAGATACGCAGTATTTT. This sequence encodes CASSSPILAGGSLGTDTQYF. V and J are TRBV28 and TRBJ2-3, with 11 bases fitting TRBD2. With V trimmed by 4 bases and J by 1 base, 16 bases remained unmatched. The CDR3 has 20 residues. Germline CDR1 is MDHEN and CDR2 is SYDVKM.